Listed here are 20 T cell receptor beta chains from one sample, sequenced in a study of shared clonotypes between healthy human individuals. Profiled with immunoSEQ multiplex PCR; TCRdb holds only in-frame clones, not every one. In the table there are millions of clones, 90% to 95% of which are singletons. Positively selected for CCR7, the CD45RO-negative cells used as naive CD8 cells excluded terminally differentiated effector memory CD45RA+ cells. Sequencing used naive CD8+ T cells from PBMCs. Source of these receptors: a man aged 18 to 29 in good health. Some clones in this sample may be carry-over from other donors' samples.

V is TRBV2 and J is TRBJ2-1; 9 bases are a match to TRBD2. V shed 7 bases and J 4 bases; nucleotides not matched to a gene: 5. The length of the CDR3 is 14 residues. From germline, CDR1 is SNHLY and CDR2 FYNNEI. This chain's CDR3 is CASNTAGGYNEQFF. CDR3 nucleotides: TGTGCCAGCAATACCGCGGGGGGGTACAATGAGCAGTTCTTC. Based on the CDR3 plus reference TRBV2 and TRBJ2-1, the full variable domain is EPEVTQTPSHQVTQMGQEVILRCVPISNHLYFYWYRQILGQKVEFLVSFYNNEISEKSEIFDDQFSVERPDGSNFTLKIRSTKLEDSAMYFCASNTAGGYNEQFFGPGTRLTVL.

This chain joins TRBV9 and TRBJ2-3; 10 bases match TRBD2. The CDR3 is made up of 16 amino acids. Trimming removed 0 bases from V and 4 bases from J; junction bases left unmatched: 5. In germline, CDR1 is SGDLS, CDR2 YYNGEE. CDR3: CASSVGASGRADTQYF. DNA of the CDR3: TGTGCCAGCAGCGTAGGGGCTAGCGGGAGAGCAGATACGCAGTATTTT.

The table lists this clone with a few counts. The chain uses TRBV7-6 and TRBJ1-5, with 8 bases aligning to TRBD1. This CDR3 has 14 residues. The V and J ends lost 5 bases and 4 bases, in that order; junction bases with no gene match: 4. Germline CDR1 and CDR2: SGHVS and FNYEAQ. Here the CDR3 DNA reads TGTGCCAGCAGCACTGGACAGGGTAATCAGCCCCAGCATTTT. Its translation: CASSTGQGNQPQHF.

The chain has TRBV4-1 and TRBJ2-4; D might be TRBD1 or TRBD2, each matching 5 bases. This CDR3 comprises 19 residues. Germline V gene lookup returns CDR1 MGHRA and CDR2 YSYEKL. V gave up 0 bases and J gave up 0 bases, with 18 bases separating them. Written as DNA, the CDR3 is TGCGCCAGCAGCCAAGACGGGGCAAAAGGGCCCCTAGCCAAAAACATTCAGTACTTC. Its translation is CASSQDGAKGPLAKNIQYF.

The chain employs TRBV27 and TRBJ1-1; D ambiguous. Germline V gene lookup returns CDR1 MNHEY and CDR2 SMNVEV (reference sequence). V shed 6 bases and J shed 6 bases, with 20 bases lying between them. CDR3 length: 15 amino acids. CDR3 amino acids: CASSSKSTWTPEAFF. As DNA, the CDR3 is TGTGCCAGCAGCTCGAAATCCACTTGGACCCCTGAAGCTTTCTTT.

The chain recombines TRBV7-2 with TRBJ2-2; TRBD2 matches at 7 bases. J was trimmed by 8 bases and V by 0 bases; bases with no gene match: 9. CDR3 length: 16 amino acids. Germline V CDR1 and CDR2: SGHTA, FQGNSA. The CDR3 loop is CASSLAGGRGTGELFF. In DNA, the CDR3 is TGTGCCAGCAGCTTAGCGGGAGGGCGGGGTACGGGGGAGCTGTTTTTT.

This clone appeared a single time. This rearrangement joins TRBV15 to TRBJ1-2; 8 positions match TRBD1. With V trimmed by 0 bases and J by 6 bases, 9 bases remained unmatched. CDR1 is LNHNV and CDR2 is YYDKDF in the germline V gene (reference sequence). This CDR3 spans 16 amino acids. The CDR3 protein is CATSRDPRQGSNGYTF. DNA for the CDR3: TGTGCCACCAGCAGAGACCCCAGACAGGGGAGTAATGGCTACACCTTC.

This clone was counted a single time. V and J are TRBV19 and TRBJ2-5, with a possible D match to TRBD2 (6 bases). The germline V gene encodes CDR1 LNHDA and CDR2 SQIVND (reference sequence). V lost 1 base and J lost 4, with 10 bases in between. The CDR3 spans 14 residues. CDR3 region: CASSIAFGRETQYF. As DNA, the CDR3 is TGTGCCAGTAGTATAGCTTTCGGGAGAGAGACCCAGTACTTC.

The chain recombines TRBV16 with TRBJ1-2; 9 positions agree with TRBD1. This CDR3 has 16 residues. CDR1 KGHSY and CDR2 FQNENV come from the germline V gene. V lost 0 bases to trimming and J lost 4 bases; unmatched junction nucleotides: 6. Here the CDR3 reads CASSQSRTGDPYGYTF. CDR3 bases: TGTGCCAGCAGCCAATCACGGACAGGGGATCCCTATGGCTACACCTTC.

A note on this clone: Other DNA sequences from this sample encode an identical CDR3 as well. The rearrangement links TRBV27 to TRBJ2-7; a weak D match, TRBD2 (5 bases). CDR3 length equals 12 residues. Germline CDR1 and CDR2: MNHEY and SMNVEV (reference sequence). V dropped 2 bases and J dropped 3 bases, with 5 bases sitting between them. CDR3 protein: CASSLRGYEQYF. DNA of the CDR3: TGTGCCAGCAGTTTACGGGGCTACGAGCAGTACTTC.

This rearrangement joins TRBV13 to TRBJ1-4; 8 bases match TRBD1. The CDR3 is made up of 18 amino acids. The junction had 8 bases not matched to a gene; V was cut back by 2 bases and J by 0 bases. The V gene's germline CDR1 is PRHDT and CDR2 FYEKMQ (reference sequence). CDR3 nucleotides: TGTGCCAGCAGCTTACTTGACAGGGGTCTCGCAACTAATGAAAAACTGTTTTTT. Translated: CASSLLDRGLATNEKLFF.

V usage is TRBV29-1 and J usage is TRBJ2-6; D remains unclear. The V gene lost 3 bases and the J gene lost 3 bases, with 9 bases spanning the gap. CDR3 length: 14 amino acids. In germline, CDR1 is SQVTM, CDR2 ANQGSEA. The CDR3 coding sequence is TGCAGCGTTGAGAGCGTTCATGGGGCCAACGTCCTGACTTTC. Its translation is CSVESVHGANVLTF.

CDR3 in amino acids: CASSLYGSGYIFVGETQYF. CDR3 coding DNA: TGTGCCAGCAGCTTATATGGTAGCGGGTACATTTTCGTGGGAGAGACCCAGTACTTC. This sequence joins TRBV11-1 and TRBJ2-5, with 7 bases matching TRBD2. Trimming removed 2 bases from V and 4 bases from J; junction bases left unmatched: 19. CDR3 size: 19 residues. The V gene's germline CDR1 is SGHAT and CDR2 FQDESV (reference sequence).

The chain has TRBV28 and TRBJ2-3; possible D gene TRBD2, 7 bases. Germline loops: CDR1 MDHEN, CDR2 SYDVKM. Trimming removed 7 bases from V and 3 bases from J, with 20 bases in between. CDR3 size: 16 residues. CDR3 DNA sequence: TGTGCCAGCACTTTCGCGGGGGCCGAGCGAACAGATACGCAGTATTTT. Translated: CASTFAGAERTDTQYF. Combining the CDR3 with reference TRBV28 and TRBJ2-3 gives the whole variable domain DVKVTQSSRYLVKRTGEKVFLECVQDMDHENMFWYRQDPGLGLRLIYFSYDVKMKEKGDIPEGYSVSREKKERFSLILESASTNQTSMYLCASTFAGAERTDTQYFGPGTRLTVL.

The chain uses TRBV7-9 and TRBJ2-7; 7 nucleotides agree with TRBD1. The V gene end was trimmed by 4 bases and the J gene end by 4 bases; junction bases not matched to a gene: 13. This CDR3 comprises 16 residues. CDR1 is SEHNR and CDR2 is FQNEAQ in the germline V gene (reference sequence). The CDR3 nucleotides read TGTGCCAGCAGCTCCGGCTATACGACAGGGATATACGAGCAGTACTTC. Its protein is CASSSGYTTGIYEQYF.

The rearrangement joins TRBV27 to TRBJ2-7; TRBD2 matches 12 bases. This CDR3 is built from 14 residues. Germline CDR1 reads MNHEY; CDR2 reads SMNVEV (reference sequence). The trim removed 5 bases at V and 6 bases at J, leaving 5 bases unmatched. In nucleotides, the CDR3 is TGTGCCAGCAGTCCGCGACTAGCGGGAGTCGAGCAGTACTTC. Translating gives CASSPRLAGVEQYF.

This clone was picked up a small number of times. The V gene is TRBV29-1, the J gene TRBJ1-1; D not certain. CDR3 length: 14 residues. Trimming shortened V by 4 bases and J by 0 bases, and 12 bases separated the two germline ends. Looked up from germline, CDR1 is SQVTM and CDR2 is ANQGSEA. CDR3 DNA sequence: TGCAGCGTTGGTCCGTTTGGCTTGAACACTGAAGCTTTCTTT. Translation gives CSVGPFGLNTEAFF. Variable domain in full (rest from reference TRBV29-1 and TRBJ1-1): SAVISQKPSRDICQRGTSLTIQCQVDSQVTMMFWYRQQPGQSLTLIATANQGSEATYESGFVIDKFPISRPNLTFSTLTVSNMSPEDSSIYLCSVGPFGLNTEAFFGQGTRLTVV.

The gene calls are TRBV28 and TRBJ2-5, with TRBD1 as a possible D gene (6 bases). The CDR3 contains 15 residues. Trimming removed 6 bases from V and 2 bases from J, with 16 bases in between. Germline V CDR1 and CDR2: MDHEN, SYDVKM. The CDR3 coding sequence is TGTGCCAGCAGCCCCCTGAAGGGGGTACAAGAGACCCAGTACTTC. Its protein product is CASSPLKGVQETQYF.

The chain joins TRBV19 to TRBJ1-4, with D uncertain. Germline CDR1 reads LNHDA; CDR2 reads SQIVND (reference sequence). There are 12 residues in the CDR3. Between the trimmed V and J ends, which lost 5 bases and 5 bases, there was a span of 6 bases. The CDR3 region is CASSSTNEKLFF. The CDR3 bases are TGTGCCAGTAGTTCGACGAATGAAAAACTGTTTTTT.

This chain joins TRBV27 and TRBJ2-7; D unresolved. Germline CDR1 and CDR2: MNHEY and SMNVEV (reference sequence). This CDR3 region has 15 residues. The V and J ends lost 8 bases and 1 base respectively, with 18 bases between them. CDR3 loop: CASSIGATRSYEQYF. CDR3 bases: TGTGCCAGCTCCATTGGCGCGACAAGGTCCTACGAGCAGTACTTC.